A single count supports the clone carrying this TCR beta chain. No antigen is known for it. TCRdb's copy holds only in-frame clones and misses some; the assay was immunoSEQ multiplex PCR. The top ten hold under 0.4% of the sample, which has 100,000 or so clones, 90% seen once. This sample was included in a study of OX40 agonist ivuxolimab in advanced cancers. V was trimmed by 3 bases and J by 6 bases, leaving 23 bases between them. CDR1 and CDR2 (germline): MDHEN, SYDVKM. CDR3 length: 17 amino acids. Regarding the study as a whole: The expanded peripheral T cells' antigen specificity was not determined.

This receptor was obtained from an adult with an advanced solid tumor such as melanoma, head and neck, liver or kidney cancer. Source: CD4+ or CD8+ T cells sorted from blood, taken in a trial of the OX40 agonist ivuxolimab. The rearrangement uses TRBV28 and TRBJ1-2; the D is unclear. In DNA form, the CDR3 reads TGTGCCAGCAGTTTGTCGAGTAAGAGGCTAGAGGTGGATGGCTACACCTTC. It encodes CASSLSSKRLEVDGYTF.